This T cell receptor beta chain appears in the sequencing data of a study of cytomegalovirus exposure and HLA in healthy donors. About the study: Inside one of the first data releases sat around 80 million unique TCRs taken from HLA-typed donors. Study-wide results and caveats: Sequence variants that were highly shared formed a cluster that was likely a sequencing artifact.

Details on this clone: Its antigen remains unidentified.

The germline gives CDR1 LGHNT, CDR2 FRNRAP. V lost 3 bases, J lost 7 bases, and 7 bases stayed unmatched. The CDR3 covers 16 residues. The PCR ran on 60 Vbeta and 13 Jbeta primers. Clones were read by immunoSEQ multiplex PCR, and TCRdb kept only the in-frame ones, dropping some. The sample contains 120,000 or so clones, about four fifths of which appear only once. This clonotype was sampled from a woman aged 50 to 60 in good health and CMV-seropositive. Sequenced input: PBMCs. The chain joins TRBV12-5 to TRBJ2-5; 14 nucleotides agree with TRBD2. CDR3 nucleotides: TGTGCTAGTGGTTTTCTGACTAGCGGGAGGGGGGGGACCCAGTACTTC. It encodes CASGFLTSGRGGTQYF.